Each of the 13 T cell receptor beta chains below was sequenced from the same sample in a study of T cell repertoires in cytomegalovirus infection. A single record per CDR3 protein comes from TCRdb applying MiXCR to the reads. The sample lists about 770,000 distinct CDR3 sequences, about 29% occurring once. These receptors have no known antigen. The source was cultured CD8+ T cells from PBMCs, collected from culture after CMV antigen stimulation. These receptor sequences come from a human donor in good health (CMV status not recorded). Some clones in this sample may be carry-over from other donors' samples.

This clonotype was observed many times. V and J are TRBV4-3 and TRBJ1-4; D might be TRBD1 (6 bases). The germline CDR1 and CDR2 sequences are LGHNA and YSLEER. This CDR3 has 15 residues. Trimming removed 4 bases from V and 4 bases from J, with 13 bases in between. This chain's CDR3 is CASSPTQGYNEKLFF. The CDR3 nucleotides read TGCGCCAGCAGCCCGACCCAGGGGTATAATGAAAAACTGTTTTTT.

J is TRBJ1-1 and V is TRBV10-1; no clear D. This CDR3 has 13 amino acids. Trimming took 6 bases from V and 2 from J, leaving 10 bases between them. Germline CDR1 reads WNHNN; CDR2 reads SYGVQD (reference sequence). The CDR3 DNA follows: TGCGCCAGCAGACTGACGGGAAACACTGAAGCTTTCTTT. This translates into CASRLTGNTEAFF.

This clonotype turned up a few times. The chain has TRBV7-6 and TRBJ2-3, with 7 bases fitting TRBD2. The trim removed 5 bases at V and 2 bases at J, leaving 4 bases unmatched. Germline values: CDR1 SGHVS, CDR2 FNYEAQ. This CDR3 is built from 14 residues. The CDR3: CASSRGGYTDTQYF. CDR3 in DNA: TGTGCCAGCAGCCGCGGGGGATACACAGATACGCAGTATTTT.

The CDR3 loop reads CSARDHAGIPYEQYF. In DNA form, the CDR3 reads TGCAGTGCTAGAGATCACGCAGGGATCCCTTACGAGCAGTACTTC. This chain joins TRBV20-1 and TRBJ2-7, with D perhaps TRBD1 (5 bases). Trimming took off 0 bases at V and 4 bases at J, with 16 bases between the two ends. In germline, CDR1 is DFQATT, CDR2 SNEGSKA (reference sequence). The length of the CDR3 is 15 residues.

This clonotype was counted between two and nine times. The chain carries TRBV27 and TRBJ2-1, with 7 bases lining up with TRBD1. Looked up from germline, CDR1 is MNHEY and CDR2 is SMNVEV (reference sequence). The J segment lost 0 bases and the V segment lost 3 bases, leaving 5 bases of the junction unmatched. The CDR3 consists of 16 residues. In DNA, the CDR3 is TGTGCCAGCAGTTTCCTACAGGGGAGCTCCTACAATGAGCAGTTCTTC. Protein product: CASSFLQGSSYNEQFF.

This clonotype came up many times. The CDR3 coding sequence is TGTGCCAGCAGCTTCAGGACAGGGTCGATGGGAGAGACCCAGTACTTC. Translating it yields CASSFRTGSMGETQYF. The rearrangement joins TRBV7-6 to TRBJ2-5; 8 nucleotides match TRBD1. This CDR3 is built from 16 residues. With V trimmed by 3 bases and J by 4 bases, 10 bases remained unmatched. Germline loops: CDR1 SGHVS, CDR2 FNYEAQ.

V and J are TRBV12-3 or TRBV12-4 and TRBJ1-4; TRBD1 matches 11 bases. The CDR3 is 14 residues long. The trim removed 5 bases at V and 10 bases at J, leaving 6 bases unmatched. The CDR3 protein is CASSRRGQGGKLFF. CDR3 DNA: TGTGCCAGCAGTCGTCGGGGACAGGGGGGAAAACTGTTTTTT.

The chain joins TRBV15 to TRBJ2-1; 8 bases are a match to TRBD2. From germline, CDR1 is LNHNV and CDR2 YYDKDF (reference sequence). The CDR3 extends over 15 amino acids. Trimming cost V 1 base and J 4 bases; bases outside gene matches: 3. CDR3: CATSRGSGGYNEQFF. The DNA of the CDR3 is TGTGCCACCAGCAGAGGAAGCGGGGGTTACAATGAGCAGTTCTTC.

The chain uses TRBV27 and TRBJ1-2, with 11 bases aligning to TRBD1. CDR3 size: 15 residues. The trim removed 1 base at V and 6 bases at J, leaving 4 bases unmatched. CDR1 is MNHEY, CDR2 SMNVEV, per germline (reference sequence). The DNA for the CDR3 is TGTGCCAGCAGTTTATTGGGGACAGGGGGGGATGGCTACACCTTC. Residues: CASSLLGTGGDGYTF.

This chain uses TRBV4-3 with TRBJ1-1, with no clear D. V lost 4 bases, J lost 4 bases, and 13 bases lay in between. This CDR3 has 14 amino acids. Germline-derived CDR1 and CDR2 are LGHNA and YSLEER. The CDR3 DNA reads as TGCGCCAGCAGCCCGAAAATGGGGAGCACTGAAGCTTTCTTT. Its protein is CASSPKMGSTEAFF.

The V gene is TRBV20-1, the J gene TRBJ1-1; TRBD1 might be the D (5 bases). This CDR3 is built from 13 residues. Germline CDR1 DFQATT, CDR2 SNEGSKA (reference sequence). The V end was cut by 3 bases, the J end by 1 base, with 9 bases between. CDR3: CSASRQTNTEAFF. The CDR3 coding sequence is TGCAGTGCTAGCCGACAGACGAACACTGAAGCTTTCTTT.

The gene calls are TRBV6-5 and TRBJ2-3, with D perhaps TRBD2 (7 bases). There are 15 residues in the CDR3. The V and J ends lost 0 bases and 6 bases respectively, with 13 bases between them. CDR1 MNHEY and CDR2 SVGAGI come from the germline V gene. The CDR3 here is CASSYSVGGLDTQYF. In DNA form, the CDR3 reads TGTGCCAGCAGTTACTCTGTCGGGGGGCTGGATACGCAGTATTTT.

V gene TRBV6-1 combines with J gene TRBJ2-3, with 9 bases identical to TRBD1. This CDR3 region has 20 residues. The J segment lost 2 bases and the V segment lost 8 bases, leaving 23 bases of the junction unmatched. Germline CDR1 and CDR2: MNHNS and SASEGT. The chain's CDR3 is CASEILLAGGQGQTTDTQYF. CDR3 DNA sequence: TGTGCCAGCGAAATACTCTTAGCTGGGGGACAGGGACAAACCACAGATACGCAGTATTTT.